This TCR beta chain was documented in a study of long-term antiretroviral therapy in people with HIV. On this clone: The antigen is undetermined.

Broader study findings: Transplant donor controls retained higher diversity, though diversity increased after ART.

In germline, CDR1 is MNHEY, CDR2 SVGAGI. V was clipped by 6 bases and J by 10 bases, with 18 bases between them. The CDR3 is 13 residues long. The assay used was immunoSEQ (version v3.0), run at survey level. Some clones are missing from TCRdb's copy, which holds only in-frame ones; the method was immunoSEQ multiplex PCR. The profile shows under 30,000 clones, nearly 95% of them singletons. The J gene is TRBJ1-1, the V gene TRBV6-5, with D perhaps matching TRBD1 (5 bases). This TCR derives from a young man with HIV. The material sequenced was unsorted PBMCs, taken 6 to 6.5 years after starting antiretroviral therapy. CDR3 sequence: CASSRDQGNSAFF. In DNA form, the CDR3 reads TGTGCCAGCAGCCGTGACCAGGGCAATTCAGCTTTCTTT.